This entry features one TCR beta chain sequence. Its antigen is not known. Around 0.55 micrograms of biopsy DNA per sample underwent TCRB immunosequencing. Only in-frame clones appear in the TCRdb table, and some are missing; sequencing was by immunoSEQ multiplex PCR. In the table there are some 6,200 clones, roughly 80% of which are singletons. The sample originates from a study of T cell repertoires in ileal Crohn's disease. At the level of the study: Surgery for a complication: stricturing in 61%, penetrating in 39%. Study-wide points: High-frequency clones were more common in sorted CD8 than CD4 cells. Clonal expansions were more frequent in active smokers than non-smokers at surgery.

CDR1 and CDR2 (germline): GTSNPN, SVGIG (reference sequence). Trimming removed 0 bases from V and 1 base from J, with 11 bases in between. CDR3 length equals 15 residues. The chain recombines TRBV30 with TRBJ2-3; possible D gene TRBD2, 5 bases. This receptor was obtained from an adult with Crohn's disease. Sequenced sample: ileal tissue. CDR3 residues: CAWSVGSGRTDTQYF. DNA of the CDR3: TGTGCCTGGAGTGTAGGCAGCGGCCGCACAGATACGCAGTATTTT. Supplemented by reference TRBV30 and TRBJ2-3, the full variable domain reads SQTIHQWPATLVQPVGSPLSLECTVEGTSNPNLYWYRQAAGRGLQLLFYSVGIGQISSEVPQNLSASRPQDRQFILSSKKLLLSDSGFYLCAWSVGSGRTDTQYFGPGTRLTVL.